One and the same sample provided the 25 T cell receptor beta chains below, sequenced in a study of blood T cells in healthy people across ages. Using a J-beta primer mix together with a sample-barcoded 5' primer, a second PCR was run for about 6 to 11 cycles. Using its own MiXCR run on the 5' RACE reads, TCRdb lists one record per CDR3 protein. This sample has roughly 1.9 million distinct CDR3 sequences, with roughly two fifths found just once. The sample taken for sequencing was blood. These TCRs come from a human donor in good health.

This clonotype showed up just a few times. This chain joins TRBV29-1 and TRBJ2-7, with 7 bases matching TRBD1. V shed 5 bases and J 7 bases; nucleotides not matched to a gene: 11. The CDR3 length is 13 residues. CDR1 SQVTM and CDR2 ANQGSEA come from the germline V gene. The CDR3 coding sequence is TGCAGCGTTAGGACAGGTGGATTGGAGGAGCAGTACTTC. It encodes CSVRTGGLEEQYF.

The V call is TRBV15, the J call TRBJ1-2; D gene uncertain. Trimming removed 3 bases from V and 4 bases from J, with 15 bases in between. The germline gives CDR1 LNHNV, CDR2 YYDKDF (reference sequence). The CDR3 extends over 15 amino acids. The chain's CDR3 is CATSRGRGAGYGYTF. In DNA form, the CDR3 reads TGTGCCACCAGCAGGGGCCGGGGAGCGGGCTATGGCTACACCTTC.

V is TRBV20-1 and J is TRBJ2-5, with TRBD2 matching over 8 bases. Germline CDR1 and CDR2: DFQATT and SNEGSKA (reference sequence). The J segment lost 1 base and the V segment lost 1 base, leaving 2 bases of the junction unmatched. The CDR3 length is 14 residues. CDR3 nucleotide sequence: TGCAGTGCTAGAGTACTAGCGGTCCAAGAGACCCAGTACTTC. Its translation: CSARVLAVQETQYF.

CDR3 bases: TGTGCCAGCAGCTTAGAGGTTCGAAGGGAAGCTTTCTTT. It translates to CASSLEVRREAFF. The chain uses TRBV7-2 and TRBJ1-1; no reliable D call. V dropped 1 base and J dropped 8 bases, with 11 bases sitting between them. Germline V gene data show CDR1 as SGHTA and CDR2 as FQGNSA. The CDR3 has 13 residues.

In its sample, this clonotype was seen many times. The rearrangement joins TRBV10-3 to TRBJ2-7, with D possibly being TRBD2 (6 bases). This CDR3 has 13 amino acids. Trimming pared 3 bases from V and 6 bases from J, leaving 12 bases between. Germline V lookup: CDR1 ENHRY, CDR2 SYGVKD. CDR3 nucleotide sequence: TGTGCCATCAGTGAAGGTGGGGGGTTCGAGCAGTACTTC. This gives the protein CAISEGGGFEQYF.

This chain links TRBV6-5 with TRBJ2-7; D tentatively fits TRBD1 or TRBD2 (5 bases each). Trimming pared 5 bases from V and 3 bases from J, leaving 20 bases between. The CDR3 has 16 amino acids. Germline V gene sequence: CDR1 MNHEY, CDR2 SVGAGI. CDR3 in amino acids: CASSSLLGTSGYEQYF. The CDR3 DNA follows: TGTGCCAGCAGTAGCCTGCTCGGGACGTCCGGCTACGAGCAGTACTTC.

This chain connects TRBV20-1 to TRBJ1-1; unclear D gene. With 6 bases removed from V and 6 bases from J, the gap between germline ends came to 20 bases. The CDR3 spans 14 residues. The germline V gene has CDR1 DFQATT and CDR2 SNEGSKA (reference sequence). The CDR3 DNA sequence: TGCAGTGCAAACACTAACGGGGATTTGCCTGAAGCTTTCTTT. This encodes CSANTNGDLPEAFF.

In its sample, this clonotype was seen a few times. The chain employs TRBV20-1 and TRBJ2-7; the match to TRBD2 covers 8 bases. Germline loops: CDR1 DFQATT, CDR2 SNEGSKA (reference sequence). With V trimmed by 6 bases and J by 4 bases, 8 bases remained unmatched. This CDR3 has 13 amino acids. The DNA for the CDR3 is TGCAGTGCAAAAAGCGGGGGCACGTACGAGCAGTACTTC. As protein: CSAKSGGTYEQYF.

The chain joins TRBV7-2 to TRBJ2-3, with 7 nucleotides matching TRBD1. CDR3 size: 14 residues. V shed 3 bases, J shed 4 bases, and the junction held 4 bases outside the gene matches. Germline-derived CDR1 and CDR2 are SGHTA and FQGNSA. This CDR3 reads CASSFNQGADTQYF. CDR3 coding DNA: TGTGCCAGCAGCTTCAACCAGGGGGCAGATACGCAGTATTTT. Variable domain in full (rest from reference TRBV7-2 and TRBJ2-3): GAGVSQSPSNKVTEKGKDVELRCDPISGHTALYWYRQSLGQGLEFLIYFQGNSAPDKSGLPSDRFSAERTGGSVSTLTIQRTQQEDSAVYLCASSFNQGADTQYFGPGTRLTVL.

The rearrangement joins TRBV4-3 to TRBJ1-1; D is perhaps TRBD1 (5 bases). Germline V gives CDR1 LGHNA, CDR2 YSLEER. The CDR3 runs 14 residues. Deletions cut 0 bases from V and 9 bases from J, with 14 bases between. CDR3 region: CASSQDRRAPKAFF. CDR3 bases: TGCGCCAGCAGCCAAGACCGCAGGGCCCCGAAAGCTTTCTTT.

The CDR3 reads CAISAGTQKGAEQYF. Here the CDR3 DNA reads TGTGCCATCAGTGCCGGGACTCAAAAAGGTGCCGAGCAGTACTTC. The V gene is TRBV10-3, the J gene TRBJ2-7; D is possibly TRBD2 (6 bases). The CDR3 is made up of 15 amino acids. With 4 bases removed from V and 6 bases from J, the gap between germline ends came to 19 bases. Germline CDR1 ENHRY, CDR2 SYGVKD.

This rearrangement joins TRBV7-2 to TRBJ1-2; 9 nucleotides agree with TRBD1. Germline assignment: CDR1 SGHTA and CDR2 FQGNSA. The CDR3 spans 15 residues. The V and J ends lost 5 bases and 3 bases, in that order; junction bases with no gene match: 7. The CDR3 spells CASSGRTGDYYGYTF. CDR3 DNA: TGTGCCAGCAGCGGGAGGACAGGGGATTACTATGGCTACACCTTC. The complete variable domain, with remaining parts taken from reference TRBV7-2 and TRBJ1-2, reads GAGVSQSPSNKVTEKGKDVELRCDPISGHTALYWYRQSLGQGLEFLIYFQGNSAPDKSGLPSDRFSAERTGGSVSTLTIQRTQQEDSAVYLCASSGRTGDYYGYTFGSGTRLTVV.

This chain connects TRBV6-2 or TRBV6-3 to TRBJ2-1; D gene uncertain. The CDR3 consists of 12 residues. Germline V gives CDR1 MNHEY, CDR2 SVGEGT. V was shortened by 0 bases and J by 8 bases, with 5 bases between the two germline ends. DNA of the CDR3: TGTGCCAGCAGTTACTCTCGATATGAGCAGTTCTTC. Translation: CASSYSRYEQFF.

The chain uses TRBV5-1 and TRBJ2-5; 13 bases align to TRBD2. Germline V gene sequence: CDR1 SGHRS, CDR2 YFSETQ. The CDR3 runs to 16 residues. Germline trimming cut 4 bases from V and 4 bases from J; bases unmatched to any gene: 7. The CDR3 nucleotides are TGCGCCAGCAGCCGGACTAGCGGGGGACGGGGAGAGACCCAGTACTTC. Its translation: CASSRTSGGRGETQYF. The variable domain in full, completed from reference TRBV5-1 and TRBJ2-5, reads KAGVTQTPRYLIKTRGQQVTLSCSPISGHRSVSWYQQTPGQGLQFLFEYFSETQRNKGNFPGRFSGRQFSNSRSEMNVSTLELGDSALYLCASSRTSGGRGETQYFGPGTRLLVL.

The genes are TRBV11-1 and TRBJ2-1; 11 positions match TRBD2. V lost 9 bases, J lost 9 bases, and 16 bases stayed unmatched. CDR3 length equals 16 residues. The germline gives CDR1 SGHAT, CDR2 FQDESV (reference sequence). DNA of the CDR3: TGTGCCAGTAGTTCCCTAACTAGCGGGGGTTGGAGTGAGCAGTTCTTC. Encoded protein: CASSSLTSGGWSEQFF.

The chain carries TRBV29-1 and TRBJ2-1; TRBD1 might be the D (6 bases). The V end was cut by 7 bases, the J end by 10 bases, with 23 bases between. There are 14 residues in the CDR3. Germline V gives CDR1 SQVTM, CDR2 ANQGSEA. In DNA, the CDR3 is TGCAGCGCTGCCGCCGGGACACTGAGTTGGGAGCAGTTCTTC. Protein: CSAAAGTLSWEQFF.

The chain is built from TRBV13 and TRBJ1-5; weak D call: TRBD1 (5 bases). The CDR3 is 14 amino acids. V was clipped by 5 bases and J by 3 bases, with 11 bases between them. Germline values: CDR1 PRHDT, CDR2 FYEKMQ (reference sequence). The CDR3 sequence: CASSRRGHNQPQHF. The CDR3 bases are TGTGCCAGCAGCCGCCGGGGCCACAATCAGCCCCAGCATTTT.

The V and J genes are TRBV7-9 and TRBJ1-1; no clear D. The CDR3 is 13 residues long. The germline gives CDR1 SEHNR, CDR2 FQNEAQ (reference sequence). V was pared by 5 bases and J by 3 bases, with 10 bases between. As DNA, the CDR3 is TGTGCCAGCAGCCCCCAGTATGACACTGAAGCTTTCTTT. Protein: CASSPQYDTEAFF.

The chain has TRBV6-6 and TRBJ1-2; D is undetermined. The germline V gene has CDR1 MNHNY and CDR2 SVGAGI (reference sequence). The CDR3 is made up of 13 amino acids. The ends were cut back, 5 bases at V and 10 bases at J, with 17 bases in the middle. CDR3 amino acids: CASSHRDSRDYTF. DNA of the CDR3: TGTGCCAGCAGTCATAGGGATTCCCGGGACTACACCTTC.

V usage is TRBV29-1 and J usage is TRBJ2-1; perhaps TRBD1 as D (6 bases). CDR1 and CDR2 from the germline V gene are SQVTM and ANQGSEA. With 4 bases removed from V and 2 bases from J, the gap between germline ends came to 15 bases. The CDR3 covers 15 residues. This CDR3 reads CSVADRYGPYNEQFF. For the CDR3, the DNA is TGCAGCGTTGCCGACAGGTATGGTCCCTACAATGAGCAGTTCTTC.

The chain is built from TRBV7-2 and TRBJ1-2, with D maybe TRBD1 (6 bases). Germline CDR1 reads SGHTA; CDR2 reads FQGNSA. The CDR3 totals 14 residues. V was shortened by 5 bases and J by 1 base, with 11 bases between the two germline ends. DNA for the CDR3: TGTGCCAGCAGCATCAGACAGGATAACTATGGCTACACCTTC. The encoded protein is CASSIRQDNYGYTF.

This clonotype was recorded many times. The chain couples TRBV10-3 to TRBJ2-7; D gene ambiguous. Trimming shortened V by 2 bases and J by 3 bases, and 2 bases separated the two germline ends. This CDR3 has 11 residues. The V gene's germline CDR1 is ENHRY and CDR2 SYGVKD. Here the CDR3 DNA reads TGTGCCATCAGTGAGAACTACGAGCAGTACTTC. It codes for CAISENYEQYF.

There are many counts of this clonotype. J is TRBJ2-5 and V is TRBV6-2 or TRBV6-3; 13 nucleotides align to TRBD2. In germline, CDR1 is MNHEY, CDR2 SVGEGT. The CDR3 is 16 amino acids. The V gene end was trimmed by 6 bases and the J gene end by 1 base; junction bases not matched to a gene: 5. The chain's CDR3 is CASSRGLAGAQETQYF. The CDR3 DNA follows: TGTGCCAGCAGCAGAGGACTAGCGGGGGCCCAAGAGACCCAGTACTTC.

The rearrangement links TRBV10-3 to TRBJ1-2; no clear D gene. Germline values: CDR1 ENHRY, CDR2 SYGVKD. This CDR3 contains 16 residues. Trimming pared 2 bases from V and 0 bases from J, leaving 13 bases between. CDR3 sequence: CAISEGQFQTNYGYTF. CDR3 nucleotides: TGTGCCATCAGTGAGGGGCAGTTCCAGACTAACTATGGCTACACCTTC.

The chain couples TRBV7-2 to TRBJ2-1; 7 positions match TRBD1. Germline assignment: CDR1 SGHTA and CDR2 FQGNSA. CDR3 size: 14 residues. V gave up 2 bases and J gave up 5 bases; unmatched junction bases: 3. CDR3 in amino acids: CASSLYQGDNEQFF. In DNA, the CDR3 is TGTGCCAGCAGCTTATACCAGGGGGACAATGAGCAGTTCTTC.